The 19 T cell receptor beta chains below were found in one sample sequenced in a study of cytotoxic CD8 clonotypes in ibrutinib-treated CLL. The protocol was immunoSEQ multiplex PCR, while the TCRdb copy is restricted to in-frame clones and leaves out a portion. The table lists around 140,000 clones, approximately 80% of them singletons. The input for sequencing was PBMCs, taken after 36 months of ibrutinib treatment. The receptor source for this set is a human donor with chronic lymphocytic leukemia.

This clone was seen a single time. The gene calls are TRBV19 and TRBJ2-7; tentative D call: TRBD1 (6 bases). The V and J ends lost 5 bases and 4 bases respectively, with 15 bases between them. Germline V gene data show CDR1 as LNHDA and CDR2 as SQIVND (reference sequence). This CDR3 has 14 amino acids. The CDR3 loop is CASSSQTGEYEQYF. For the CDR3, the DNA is TGTGCCAGTAGTTCCCAGACAGGCGAATACGAGCAGTACTTC.

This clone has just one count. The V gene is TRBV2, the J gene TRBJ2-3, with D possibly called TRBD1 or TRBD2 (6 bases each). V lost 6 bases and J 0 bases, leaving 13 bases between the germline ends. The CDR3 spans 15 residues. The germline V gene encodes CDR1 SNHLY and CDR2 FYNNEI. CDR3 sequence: CASSVGGTSTDTQYF. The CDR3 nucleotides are TGTGCCAGCAGCGTCGGGGGCACCAGCACAGATACGCAGTATTTT.

CDR3 residues: CASSFDSTQYF. The DNA for the CDR3 is TGCGCCAGCAGCTTCGATAGCACGCAGTATTTT. The J gene is TRBJ2-3, the V gene TRBV5-1; D remains ambiguous. Germline CDR1 reads SGHRS; CDR2 reads YFSETQ. Deletions cut 2 bases from V and 9 bases from J, with 7 bases between. The CDR3 is 11 residues long.

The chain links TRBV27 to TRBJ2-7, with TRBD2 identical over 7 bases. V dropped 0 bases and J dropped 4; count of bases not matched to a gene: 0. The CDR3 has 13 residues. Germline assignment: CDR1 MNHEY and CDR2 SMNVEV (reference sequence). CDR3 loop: CASSLSGGYEQYF. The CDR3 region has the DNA TGTGCCAGCAGTTTATCGGGAGGGTACGAGCAGTACTTC.

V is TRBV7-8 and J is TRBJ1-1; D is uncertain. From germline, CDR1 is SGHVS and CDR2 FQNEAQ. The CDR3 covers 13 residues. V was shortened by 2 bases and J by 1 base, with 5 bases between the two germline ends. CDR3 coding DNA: TGTGCCAGCAGCTTACAAGAGAACACTGAAGCTTTCTTT. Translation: CASSLQENTEAFF.

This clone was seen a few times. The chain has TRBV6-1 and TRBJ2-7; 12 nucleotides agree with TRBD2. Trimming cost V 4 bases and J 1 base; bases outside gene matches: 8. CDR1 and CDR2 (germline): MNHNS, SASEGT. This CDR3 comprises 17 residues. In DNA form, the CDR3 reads TGTGCCAGCAGTGGAGGACTAGCGGGGAAAGGATCCTACGAGCAGTACTTC. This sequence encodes CASSGGLAGKGSYEQYF.

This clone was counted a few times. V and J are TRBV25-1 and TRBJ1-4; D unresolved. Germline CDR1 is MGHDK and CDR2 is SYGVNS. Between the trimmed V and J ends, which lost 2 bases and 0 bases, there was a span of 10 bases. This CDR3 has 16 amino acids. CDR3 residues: CASSEGRIATNEKLFF. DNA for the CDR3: TGTGCCAGCAGTGAAGGACGCATTGCAACTAATGAAAAACTGTTTTTT. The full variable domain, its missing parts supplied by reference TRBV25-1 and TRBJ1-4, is EADIYQTPRYLVIGTGKKITLECSQTMGHDKMYWYQQDPGMELHLIHYSYGVNSTEKGDLSSESTVSRIRTEHFPLTLESARPSHTSQYLCASSEGRIATNEKLFFGSGTQLSVL.

As DNA, the CDR3 is TGCGCCAGCAGCTTGGCCCCGGGGGCGGGTCAGCCCCAGCATTTT. Translating it yields CASSLAPGAGQPQHF. V gene TRBV5-1 combines with J gene TRBJ1-5, with a tentative D call TRBD1 (6 bases). The germline gives CDR1 SGHRS, CDR2 YFSETQ. V lost 0 bases to trimming and J lost 6 bases, with 13 bases between them. The CDR3 spans 15 residues.

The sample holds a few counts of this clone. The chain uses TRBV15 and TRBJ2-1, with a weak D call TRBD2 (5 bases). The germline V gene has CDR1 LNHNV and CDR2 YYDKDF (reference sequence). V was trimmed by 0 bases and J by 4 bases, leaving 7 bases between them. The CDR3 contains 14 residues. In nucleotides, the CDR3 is TGTGCCACCAGCAGAGACTGGACTTACAATGAGCAGTTCTTC. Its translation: CATSRDWTYNEQFF.

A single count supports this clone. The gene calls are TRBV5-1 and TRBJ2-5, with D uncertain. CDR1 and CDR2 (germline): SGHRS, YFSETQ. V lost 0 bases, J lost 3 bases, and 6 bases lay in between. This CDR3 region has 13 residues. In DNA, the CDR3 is TGCGCCAGCAGCTTGGATATCGAAGAGACCCAGTACTTC. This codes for CASSLDIEETQYF.

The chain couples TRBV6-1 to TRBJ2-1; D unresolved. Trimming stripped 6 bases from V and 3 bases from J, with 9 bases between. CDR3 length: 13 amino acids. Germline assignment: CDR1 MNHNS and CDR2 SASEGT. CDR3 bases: TGTGCCAGCAGAGTGATAGGCTACAATGAGCAGTTCTTC. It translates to CASRVIGYNEQFF.

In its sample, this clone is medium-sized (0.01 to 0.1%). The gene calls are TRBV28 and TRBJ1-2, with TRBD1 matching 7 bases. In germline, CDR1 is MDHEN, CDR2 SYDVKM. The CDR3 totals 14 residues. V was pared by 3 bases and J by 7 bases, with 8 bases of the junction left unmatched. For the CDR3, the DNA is TGTGCCAGCAGTTTGAACAGGGGTCTCGGTGGCTACACCTTC. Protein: CASSLNRGLGGYTF.

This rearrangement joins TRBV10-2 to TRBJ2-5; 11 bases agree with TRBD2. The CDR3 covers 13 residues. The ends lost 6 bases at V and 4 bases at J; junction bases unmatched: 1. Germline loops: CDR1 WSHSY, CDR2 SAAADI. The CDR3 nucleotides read TGCGCCAGCAGCCTAGCGGGAGGAGAGACCCAGTACTTC. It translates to CASSLAGGETQYF.

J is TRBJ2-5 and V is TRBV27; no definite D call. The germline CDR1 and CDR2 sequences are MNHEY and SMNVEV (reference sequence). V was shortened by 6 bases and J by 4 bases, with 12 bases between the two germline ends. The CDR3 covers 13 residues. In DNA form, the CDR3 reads TGTGCCAGCAGCCGAAGGGTTGGAGAGACCCAGTACTTC. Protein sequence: CASSRRVGETQYF.

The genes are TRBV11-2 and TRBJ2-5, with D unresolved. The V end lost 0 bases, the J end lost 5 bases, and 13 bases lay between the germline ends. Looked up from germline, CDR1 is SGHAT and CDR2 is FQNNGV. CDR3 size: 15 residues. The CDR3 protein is CASSLDLYSRETQYF. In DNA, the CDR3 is TGTGCCAGCAGCTTAGATCTTTATAGCAGGGAGACCCAGTACTTC.

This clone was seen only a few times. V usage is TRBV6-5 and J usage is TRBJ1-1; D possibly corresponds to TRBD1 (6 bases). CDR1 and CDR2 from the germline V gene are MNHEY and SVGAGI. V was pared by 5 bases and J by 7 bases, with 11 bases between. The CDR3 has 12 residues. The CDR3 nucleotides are TGTGCCAGCAGTCTTCGGGGGCATGAAGCTTTCTTT. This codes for CASSLRGHEAFF.

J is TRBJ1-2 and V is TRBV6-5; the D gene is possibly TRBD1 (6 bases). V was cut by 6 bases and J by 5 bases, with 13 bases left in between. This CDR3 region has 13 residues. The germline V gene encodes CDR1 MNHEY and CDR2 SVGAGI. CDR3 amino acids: CASSPTGWYGYTF. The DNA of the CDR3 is TGTGCCAGCAGCCCAACAGGGTGGTATGGCTACACCTTC.

In DNA, the CDR3 is TGCAGCGTTGCGGCCGGGTTCCCGTCAATGACCCAGTACTTC. Protein product: CSVAAGFPSMTQYF. V gene TRBV29-1 combines with J gene TRBJ2-5; unclear D gene. The CDR3 extends over 14 amino acids. Germline V lookup: CDR1 SQVTM, CDR2 ANQGSEA. V was pared by 4 bases and J by 7 bases, with 19 bases between.

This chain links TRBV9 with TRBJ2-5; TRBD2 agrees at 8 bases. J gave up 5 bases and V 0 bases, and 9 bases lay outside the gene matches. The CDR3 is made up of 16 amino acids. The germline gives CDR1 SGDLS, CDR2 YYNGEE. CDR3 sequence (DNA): TGTGCCAGCAGCGTAGGTCCGGGAGGGCTGAAGGAGACCCAGTACTTC. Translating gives CASSVGPGGLKETQYF.